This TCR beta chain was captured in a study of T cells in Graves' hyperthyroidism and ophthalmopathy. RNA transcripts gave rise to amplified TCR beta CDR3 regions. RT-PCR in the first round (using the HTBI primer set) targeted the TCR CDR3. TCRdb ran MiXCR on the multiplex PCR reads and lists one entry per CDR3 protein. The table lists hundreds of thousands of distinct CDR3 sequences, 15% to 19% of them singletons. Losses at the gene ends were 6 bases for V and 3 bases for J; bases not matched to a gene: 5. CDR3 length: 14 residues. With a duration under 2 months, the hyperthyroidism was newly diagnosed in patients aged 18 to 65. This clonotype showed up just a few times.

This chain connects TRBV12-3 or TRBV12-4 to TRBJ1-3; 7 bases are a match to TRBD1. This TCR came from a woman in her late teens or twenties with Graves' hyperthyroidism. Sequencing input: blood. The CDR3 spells CASSTTGFGNTIYF. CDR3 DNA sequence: TGTGCCAGCAGCACGACAGGGTTTGGAAACACCATATATTTT.